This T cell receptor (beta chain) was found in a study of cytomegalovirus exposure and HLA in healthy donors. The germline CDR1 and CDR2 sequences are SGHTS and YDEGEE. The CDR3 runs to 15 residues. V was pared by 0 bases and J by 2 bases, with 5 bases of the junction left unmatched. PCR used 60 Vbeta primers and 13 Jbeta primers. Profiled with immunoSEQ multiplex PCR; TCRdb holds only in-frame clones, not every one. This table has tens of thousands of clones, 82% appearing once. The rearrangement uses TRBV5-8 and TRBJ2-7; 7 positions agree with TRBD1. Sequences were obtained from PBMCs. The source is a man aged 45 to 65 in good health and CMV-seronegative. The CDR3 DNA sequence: TGTGCCAGCAGCTTGGGCCTAGGACAGGCCTACGAGCAGTACTTC. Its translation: CASSLGLGQAYEQYF.